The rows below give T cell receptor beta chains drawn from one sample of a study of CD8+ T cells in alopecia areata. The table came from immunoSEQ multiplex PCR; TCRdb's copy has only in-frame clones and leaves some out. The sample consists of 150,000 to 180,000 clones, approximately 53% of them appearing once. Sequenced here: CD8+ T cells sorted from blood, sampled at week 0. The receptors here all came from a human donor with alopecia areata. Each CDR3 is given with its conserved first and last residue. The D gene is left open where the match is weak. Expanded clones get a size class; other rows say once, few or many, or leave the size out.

CASSQGVGAREQFF	TGCGCCAGCAGCCAAGGGGTCGGGGCCCGAGAGCAGTTCTTC	TRBJ2-1	TRBV4-3	NA	NA
CASRGGGTYEQYF	TGTGCCAGCAGGGGCGGCGGTACCTACGAGCAGTACTTC	TRBJ2-7	TRBV2	NA	NA
CASSVGTGDYGYTF	TGTGCCAGCAGCGTAGGAACAGGGGATTATGGCTACACCTTC	TRBJ1-2	TRBV9	NA	TRBD1
CASSQDFHPNTEAFF	TGTGCCAGCAGCCAGGATTTTCACCCGAACACTGAAGCTTTCTTT	TRBJ1-1	TRBV14	NA	NA
CSVEEGPEQYF	TGCAGCGTTGAAGAAGGGCCCGAGCAGTACTTC	TRBJ2-7	TRBV29-1	NA	NA
CASSVSREKKTF	TGTGCCAGCAGCGTTTCCCGGGAGAAAAAGACCTTC	TRBJ1-2	TRBV9	few	NA
CASSQSYRKHIQYF	TGCGCCAGCAGTCAATCATACCGAAAACACATTCAGTACTTC	TRBJ2-4	TRBV23-1	few	NA
CASSLIEGQGNSPLHF	TGTGCCAGCAGCTTAATCGAAGGACAGGGAAATTCACCCCTCCACTTT	TRBJ1-6	TRBV7-2	NA	TRBD1
CASSLWTSGGASGELFF	TGTGCCAGCAGTTTATGGACTAGCGGGGGGGCCTCCGGGGAGCTGTTTTTT	TRBJ2-2	TRBV27	once	TRBD2
CASSPEARGGTDTQYF	TGCGCCAGCAGCCCAGAGGCACGGGGGGGCACAGATACGCAGTATTTT	TRBJ2-3	TRBV4-3	few	TRBD2
CASSLVKSSYNEQFF	TGTGCCAGCAGCTTGGTAAAAAGCTCCTACAATGAGCAGTTCTTC	TRBJ2-1	TRBV11-2	few	NA
CAWSVSAAEAFF	TGTGCCTGGAGTGTTTCGGCAGCTGAAGCTTTCTTT	TRBJ1-1	TRBV30	few	NA
CASGTGSATEAFF	TGCGCCAGCGGGACAGGGAGTGCCACTGAAGCTTTCTTT	TRBJ1-1	TRBV10-2	NA	TRBD1
CASSQGSGNTIYF	TGCGCCAGCAGCCAAGGCTCTGGAAACACCATATATTTT	TRBJ1-3	TRBV4-3	NA	NA
CASSLADSGIYGYTF	TGTGCCAGCAGCTTGGCCGACAGCGGAATCTATGGCTACACCTTC	TRBJ1-2	TRBV5-6	few	NA
CASGIDSSNEKLFF	TGTGCTAGTGGGATCGACAGTTCTAATGAAAAACTGTTTTTT	TRBJ1-4	TRBV12-5	NA	NA
CASSPQETDTQYF	TGTGCCAGCAGCCCGCAAGAAACAGATACGCAGTATTTT	TRBJ2-3	TRBV7-9	NA	NA
CASSEISLRGAGYEQYF	TGTGCCAGCAGTGAAATTTCGTTGCGGGGGGCCGGCTACGAGCAGTACTTC	TRBJ2-7	TRBV25-1	NA	TRBD2
CASSPPYSGSNTGELFF	TGCGCCAGCAGCCCGCCATATAGCGGATCGAACACCGGGGAGCTGTTTTTT	TRBJ2-2	TRBV4-1	NA	NA
CASSPWGGTDRLYEQYF	TGTGCCAGCAGCCCATGGGGTGGGACAGACCGGCTCTACGAGCAGTACTTC	TRBJ2-7	TRBV7-8	NA	TRBD1
CASSYGTSFTDTQYF	TGTGCCAGCAGTTACGGGACTAGCTTCACAGATACGCAGTATTTT	TRBJ2-3	TRBV6-6	NA	TRBD2
CASSQDRSGAGGELFF	TGCGCCAGCAGCCAAGATCGATCGGGGGCGGGCGGGGAGCTGTTTTTT	TRBJ2-2	TRBV4-3	NA	NA
CASSLVSNSPLHF	TGTGCCAGCAGCTTAGTCAGTAATTCACCCCTCCACTTT	TRBJ1-6	TRBV11-2	NA	NA
CASSRGTGSGELFF	TGTGCCAGCAGCCGGGGAACAGGGTCCGGGGAGCTGTTTTTT	TRBJ2-2	TRBV5-6	few	NA
CASSTSPTANYGYTF	TGTGCCAGTAGTACATCGCCGACAGCTAACTATGGCTACACCTTC	TRBJ1-2	TRBV19	NA	NA